The 24 T cell receptor beta chains below were found in one sample sequenced in a study of control samples from healthy donors and cancer patients. This table comes from immunoSEQ multiplex PCR, and its TCRdb copy is limited to in-frame clones, with some not included. This sample has 90,000 to 110,000 clones, with 90% found just once. The source material was blood. These receptors were obtained from a human donor in good health. The donor label of this sample is uncertain.

This chain links TRBV21-1 with TRBJ2-5. TRBV21-1 is termed a pseudogene. This CDR3 is built from 17 residues. In DNA, the CDR3 is TGTGCCAGCAGCAAAACAAGTTCAAGTGGGGGGCCGGAGACCCAGTACTTC. Its translation: CASSKTSSSGGPETQYF.

The rearrangement joins TRBV5-4 to TRBJ1-1, with a weak D call TRBD1 (5 bases). There are 15 residues in the CDR3. CDR1 and CDR2 (germline): SGHNT, YYREEE (reference sequence). V lost 0 bases and J lost 1, with 10 bases in between. The CDR3 bases are TGTGCCAGCAGCTTGGCAGGCAGGGAGAACACTGAAGCTTTCTTT. Amino acids: CASSLAGRENTEAFF.

This clone has only one observation. CDR3 amino acids: CASSGTGSDSPLHF. The CDR3 DNA follows: TGCGCCAGCAGCGGTACAGGGTCGGATTCACCCCTCCACTTT. J is TRBJ1-6 and V is TRBV5-1; possibly TRBD1 for D (6 bases). V was cut by 4 bases and J by 8 bases, with 13 bases left in between. The CDR3 totals 14 residues. CDR1 and CDR2 from the germline V gene are SGHRS and YFSETQ.

The count of this clone is one. The chain links TRBV3-1 (or the pseudogene TRBV3-2) to TRBJ2-3; D is tentatively TRBD1 or TRBD2 (5 bases each). V lost 3 bases and J 8 bases, leaving 12 bases between the germline ends. The CDR3 length is 13 residues. Germline assignment: CDR1 LGHDT and CDR2 YNNKEL (reference sequence). CDR3 amino acids: CASSHRVSVTQYF. In DNA, the CDR3 is TGTGCCAGCAGCCACAGGGTTAGCGTTACGCAGTATTTT.

Comment on this clone: The junction departs from germline at one end; a sequencing error may be responsible. J is TRBJ1-2 and V is TRBV28; 8 bases are shared with TRBD1. This CDR3 spans 15 amino acids. The germline CDR1 and CDR2 sequences are MDHEN and SYDVKM. DNA of the CDR3: TGTGCCAGCAGGTTATCGGGACAGGCTTGGAATGGCTACACCTTC. Translation: CASRLSGQAWNGYTF.

The V gene is TRBV14, the J gene TRBJ2-7, with D possibly matching TRBD1 (5 bases). Germline V gene data show CDR1 as SGHDN and CDR2 as FVKESK. The V end was cut by 0 bases, the J end by 5 bases, with 14 bases between. This CDR3 spans 15 amino acids. The CDR3 DNA sequence: TGTGCCAGCAGCCAAGAGACCCAGGGTCGCCACGAGCAGTACTTC. This gives the protein CASSQETQGRHEQYF. Complete variable domain (other parts from reference TRBV14 and TRBJ2-7): EAGVTQFPSHSVIEKGQTVTLRCDPISGHDNLYWYRRVMGKEIKFLLHFVKESKQDESGMPNNRFLAERTGGTYSTLKVQPAELEDSGVYFCASSQETQGRHEQYFGPGTRLTVT.

In this sample, this clone turned up once. The V call is TRBV10-3, the J call TRBJ2-1; 7 nucleotides align to TRBD2. Germline-derived CDR1 and CDR2 are ENHRY and SYGVKD. The CDR3 totals 14 residues. Losses at the gene ends were 10 bases for V and 1 base for J; bases not matched to a gene: 7. The CDR3 DNA is TGTGCCACCCGTGCTAGCGGTTCCTACAATGAGCAGTTCTTC. Its translation: CATRASGSYNEQFF.

This chain's CDR3 is CASSLNPDSNYGYTF. In DNA form, the CDR3 reads TGCGCCAGCAGCTTAAACCCGGACAGCAACTATGGCTACACCTTC. This chain joins TRBV5-1 and TRBJ1-2; TRBD1 might be the D (6 bases). The CDR3 is made up of 15 amino acids. V lost 2 bases, J lost 2 bases, and 13 bases lay in between. The germline V gene encodes CDR1 SGHRS and CDR2 YFSETQ.

The chain employs TRBV18 and TRBJ1-1; no clear D. V was trimmed by 3 bases and J by 8 bases, leaving 16 bases between them. Looked up from germline, CDR1 is KGHSH and CDR2 is LQKENI. CDR3 length: 14 residues. The CDR3 sequence: CASSPSSGRTEAFF. Here the CDR3 DNA reads TGTGCCAGCTCACCCTCCAGTGGACGCACCGAAGCTTTCTTT.

The V gene is TRBV18, the J gene TRBJ2-5; D gene ambiguous. Trimming stripped 3 bases from V and 0 bases from J, with 5 bases between. CDR1 is KGHSH and CDR2 is LQKENI in the germline V gene. The CDR3 runs to 13 residues. CDR3 nucleotides: TGTGCCAGCTCACCGGGGAACCAAGAGACCCAGTACTTC. Encoded protein: CASSPGNQETQYF. The full variable domain, with the rest looked up from reference TRBV18 and TRBJ2-5, is NAGVMQNPRHLVRRRGQEARLRCSPMKGHSHVYWYRQLPEEGLKFMVYLQKENIIDESGMPKERFSAEFPKEGPSILRIQQVVRGDSAAYFCASSPGNQETQYFGPGTRLLVL.

The gene calls are TRBV19 and TRBJ2-7, with D possibly called TRBD1 or TRBD2 (5 bases each). The length of the CDR3 is 15 residues. The germline V gene has CDR1 LNHDA and CDR2 SQIVND (reference sequence). V lost 6 bases to trimming and J lost 2 bases, with 17 bases between them. CDR3 sequence (DNA): TGTGCCAGTAGGGGATTCCGGGACCGACCCTACGAGCAGTACTTC. Amino acid sequence: CASRGFRDRPYEQYF.

This clone was seen once. The DNA for the CDR3 is TGTGCCAGCAGCTTCATGGGAAACCAGCCCCAGCATTTT. This encodes CASSFMGNQPQHF. V is TRBV7-8 and J is TRBJ1-5; D not certain. The V gene lost 3 bases and the J gene lost 7 bases, with 10 bases spanning the gap. The CDR3 runs to 13 residues. Per germline, CDR1 SGHVS and CDR2 FQNEAQ.

The chain has TRBV5-1 and TRBJ2-7, with 7 bases fitting TRBD1. Per the germline V gene, CDR1 is SGHRS and CDR2 is YFSETQ. Trimming at V came to 4 bases and at J to 0 bases, leaving 7 bases not matched to a gene. The CDR3 runs to 15 residues. CDR3 in amino acids: CASSTGQRTSYEQYF. The DNA for the CDR3 is TGCGCCAGCAGCACGGGACAGCGAACCTCCTACGAGCAGTACTTC.

The chain uses TRBV2 and TRBJ2-5; the D gene is possibly TRBD1 (5 bases). Germline lookup yields CDR1 SNHLY and CDR2 FYNNEI. The CDR3 covers 14 residues. CDR3 region: CASLWGPSRETQYF. The DNA for the CDR3 is TGTGCTAGCCTATGGGGCCCCTCAAGGGAGACCCAGTACTTC.

The sample holds one count of this clone. The rearrangement uses TRBV7-9 and TRBJ2-7, with TRBD2 as a possible D gene (5 bases). The CDR3 covers 15 residues. From germline, CDR1 is SEHNR and CDR2 FQNEAQ (reference sequence). V was shortened by 5 bases and J by 4 bases, with 18 bases between the two germline ends. The CDR3 coding sequence is TGTGCCAGCAGCCACGAGCGCGCGGGTGCATACGAGCAGTACTTC. It codes for CASSHERAGAYEQYF.

The gene calls are TRBV12-3 or TRBV12-4 and TRBJ1-5; D unresolved. The CDR3 runs to 13 residues. V dropped 7 bases and J dropped 1 base, with 8 bases sitting between them. CDR3 sequence (DNA): TGTGCCAGCACTCCCGGCAGCAATCAGCCCCAGCATTTT. Residues: CASTPGSNQPQHF.

CDR3 sequence reads: CASSFQRKDGYTF. CDR3 coding DNA: TGTGCCAGTAGTTTTCAGAGGAAGGATGGCTACACCTTC. This chain joins TRBV19 and TRBJ1-2; D is unresolved. With 5 bases removed from V and 6 bases from J, the gap between germline ends came to 13 bases. CDR3 length: 13 residues. CDR1 is LNHDA and CDR2 is SQIVND in the germline V gene (reference sequence).

The rearrangement uses TRBV18 and TRBJ2-5; D is perhaps TRBD1 (5 bases). Per the germline V gene, CDR1 is KGHSH and CDR2 is LQKENI. Trimming took 2 bases from V and 0 from J, leaving 10 bases between them. The CDR3 extends over 15 amino acids. CDR3 residues: CASSPGRGYQETQYF. In nucleotides, the CDR3 is TGTGCCAGCTCACCAGGAAGGGGATACCAAGAGACCCAGTACTTC.

The chain links TRBV28 to TRBJ2-7, with 7 positions matching TRBD1. The CDR3 length is 12 residues. CDR1 MDHEN and CDR2 SYDVKM come from the germline V gene. V was clipped by 1 base and J by 7 bases; unmatched bases: 1. Written as DNA, the CDR3 is TGTGCCAGCAGTTTATCGGACAGGGAGCAGTACTTC. Amino acid sequence: CASSLSDREQYF.

The genes are TRBV7-8 and TRBJ2-3, with 8 positions matching TRBD2. The CDR3 spans 15 residues. From germline, CDR1 is SGHVS and CDR2 FQNEAQ. V lost 5 bases to trimming and J lost 5 bases; unmatched junction nucleotides: 9. As DNA, the CDR3 is TGTGCCAGCAGCCGTTTAATAGCGGGGCAAGATACGCAGTATTTT. Translation gives CASSRLIAGQDTQYF. The full variable domain, with the rest looked up from reference TRBV7-8 and TRBJ2-3, is GAGVSQSPRYKVAKRGQDVALRCDPISGHVSLFWYQQALGQGPEFLTYFQNEAQLDKSGLPSDRFFAERPEGSVSTLKIQRTQQEDSAVYLCASSRLIAGQDTQYFGPGTRLTVL.

CDR3 region: CASSTLGEAFF. The CDR3 bases are TGTGCCAGTAGTACCCTCGGTGAAGCTTTCTTT. The rearrangement uses TRBV19 and TRBJ1-1, with unresolved D. V lost 4 bases, J lost 7 bases, and 7 bases lay in between. This CDR3 spans 11 amino acids. Looked up from germline, CDR1 is LNHDA and CDR2 is SQIVND (reference sequence).

The chain joins TRBV25-1 to TRBJ1-1, with 7 positions matching TRBD1. V shed 2 bases, J shed 6 bases, and the junction held 6 bases outside the gene matches. Germline CDR1 is MGHDK and CDR2 is SYGVNS. The length of the CDR3 is 14 residues. CDR3 sequence reads: CASSETHRGAEAFF. CDR3 in DNA: TGTGCCAGCAGTGAAACCCACAGGGGAGCTGAAGCTTTCTTT.

The gene calls are TRBV7-2 and TRBJ1-1; D ambiguous. The germline V and J ends were trimmed by 3 bases and 1 base, with 6 bases remaining between them. The CDR3 has 13 residues. Germline-derived CDR1 and CDR2 are SGHTA and FQGNSA. The CDR3 spells CASSFFGNTEAFF. The CDR3 nucleotides are TGTGCCAGCAGCTTCTTCGGGAACACTGAAGCTTTCTTT.

This clone was detected only once. This sequence joins TRBV5-4 and TRBJ1-3; 10 bases agree with TRBD1. Germline-derived CDR1 and CDR2 are SGHNT and YYREEE (reference sequence). V lost 1 base to trimming and J lost 0 bases; unmatched junction nucleotides: 4. This CDR3 spans 17 amino acids. This CDR3 reads CASSLMGQGSSGNTIYF. The CDR3 DNA follows: TGTGCCAGCAGCTTGATGGGACAGGGGAGCTCTGGAAACACCATATATTTT. The full variable domain, its missing parts supplied by reference TRBV5-4 and TRBJ1-3, is ETGVTQSPTHLIKTRGQQVTLRCSSQSGHNTVSWYQQALGQGPQFIFQYYREEENGRGNFPPRFSGLQFPNYSSELNVNALELDDSALYLCASSLMGQGSSGNTIYFGEGSWLTVV.